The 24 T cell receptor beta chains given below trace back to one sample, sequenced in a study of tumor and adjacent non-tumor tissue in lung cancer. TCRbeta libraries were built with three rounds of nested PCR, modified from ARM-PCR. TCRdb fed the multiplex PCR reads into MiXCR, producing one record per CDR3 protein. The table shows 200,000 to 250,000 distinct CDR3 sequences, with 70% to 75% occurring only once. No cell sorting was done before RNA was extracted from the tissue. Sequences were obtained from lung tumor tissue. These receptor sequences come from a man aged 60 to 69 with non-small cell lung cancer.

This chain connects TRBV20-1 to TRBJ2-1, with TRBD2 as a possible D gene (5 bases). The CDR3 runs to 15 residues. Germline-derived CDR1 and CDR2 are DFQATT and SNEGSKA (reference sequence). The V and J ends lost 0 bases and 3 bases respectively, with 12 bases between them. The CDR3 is CSARELSGNYNEQFF. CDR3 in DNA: TGCAGTGCTAGAGAGCTATCGGGAAACTACAATGAGCAGTTCTTC.

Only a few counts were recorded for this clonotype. The CDR3 sequence: CAWSSGQWTQYF. The CDR3 DNA follows: TGTGCCTGGAGTTCGGGACAGTGGACGCAGTATTTT. V gene TRBV30 combines with J gene TRBJ2-3; 7 bases line up with TRBD1. The CDR3 contains 12 residues. J lost 9 bases, V lost 2 bases, and 5 bases had no gene match. From germline, CDR1 is GTSNPN and CDR2 SVGIG (reference sequence).

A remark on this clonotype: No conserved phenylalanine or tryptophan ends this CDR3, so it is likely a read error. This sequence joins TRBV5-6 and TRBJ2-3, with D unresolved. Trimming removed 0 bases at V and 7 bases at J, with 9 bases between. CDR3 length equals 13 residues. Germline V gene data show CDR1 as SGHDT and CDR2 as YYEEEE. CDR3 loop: CASSLARVYTQYY. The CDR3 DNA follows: TGTGCCAGCAGCTTGGCACGTGTTTATACGCAGTATTAT.

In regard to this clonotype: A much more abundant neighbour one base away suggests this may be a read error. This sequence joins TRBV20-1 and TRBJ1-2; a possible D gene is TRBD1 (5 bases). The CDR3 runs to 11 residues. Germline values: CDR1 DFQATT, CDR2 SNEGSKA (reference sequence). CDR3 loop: CSAQKGYDYTF. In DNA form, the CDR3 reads TGCAGTGCTCAGAAGGGGTATGACTACACCTTC.

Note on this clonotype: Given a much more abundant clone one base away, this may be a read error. CDR3 region: CASSVDTGEYGYTF. The CDR3 DNA reads TGTGCCAGCTCGGTGGACACTGGGGAATATGGCTACACCTTC. This rearrangement joins TRBV6-1 to TRBJ1-2, with D possibly matching TRBD1 (5 bases). CDR1 is MNHNS and CDR2 is SASEGT in the germline V gene. V was cut by 8 bases and J by 5 bases, with 18 bases left in between. This CDR3 contains 14 residues.

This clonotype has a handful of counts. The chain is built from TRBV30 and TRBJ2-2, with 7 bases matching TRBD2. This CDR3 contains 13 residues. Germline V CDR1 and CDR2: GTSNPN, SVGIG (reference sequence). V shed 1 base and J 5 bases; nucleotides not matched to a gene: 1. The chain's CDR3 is CAWSGEGTGELFF. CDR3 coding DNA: TGTGCCTGGAGTGGGGAGGGGACCGGGGAGCTGTTTTTT. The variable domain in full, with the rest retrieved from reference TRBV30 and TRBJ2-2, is SQTIHQWPATLVQPVGSPLSLECTVEGTSNPNLYWYRQAAGRGLQLLFYSVGIGQISSEVPQNLSASRPQDRQFILSSKKLLLSDSGFYLCAWSGEGTGELFFGEGSRLTVL.

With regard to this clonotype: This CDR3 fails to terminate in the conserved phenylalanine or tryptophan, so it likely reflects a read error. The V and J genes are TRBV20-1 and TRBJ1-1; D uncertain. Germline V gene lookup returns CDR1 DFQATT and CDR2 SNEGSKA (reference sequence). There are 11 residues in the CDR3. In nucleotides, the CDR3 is TGCAATGCTAGAGAGGGTTCTCGAGCTTTCTCT. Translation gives CNAREGSRAFS.

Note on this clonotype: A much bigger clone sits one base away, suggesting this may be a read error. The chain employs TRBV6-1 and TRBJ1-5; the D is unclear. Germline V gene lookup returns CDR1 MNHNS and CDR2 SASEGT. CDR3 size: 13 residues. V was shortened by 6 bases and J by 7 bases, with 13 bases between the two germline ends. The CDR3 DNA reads TGTGCCAGCAGGGGATCCCGCGGACAGCCCCAGCATTTT. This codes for CASRGSRGQPQHF.

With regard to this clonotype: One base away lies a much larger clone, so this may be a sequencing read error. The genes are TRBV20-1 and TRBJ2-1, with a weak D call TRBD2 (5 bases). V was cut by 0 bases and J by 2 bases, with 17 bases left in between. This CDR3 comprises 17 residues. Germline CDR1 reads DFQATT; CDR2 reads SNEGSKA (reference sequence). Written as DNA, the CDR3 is TGCAGTGCTAGAGATCACGGCGGGCCGAGCCCCTACAATGAGCAGTTCTTC. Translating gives CSARDHGGPSPYNEQFF.

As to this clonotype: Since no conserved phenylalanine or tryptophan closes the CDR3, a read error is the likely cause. The CDR3 here is CSANKGGAENTEAFL. In DNA form, the CDR3 reads TGCAGTGCTAACAAGGGGGGGGCGGAGAACACTGAAGCTTTCTTA. The gene calls are TRBV20-1 and TRBJ1-1; TRBD1 is a possible D gene (6 bases). Trimming shortened V by 4 bases and J by 1 base, and 16 bases separated the two germline ends. The CDR3 covers 15 residues. CDR1 DFQATT and CDR2 SNEGSKA come from the germline V gene (reference sequence).

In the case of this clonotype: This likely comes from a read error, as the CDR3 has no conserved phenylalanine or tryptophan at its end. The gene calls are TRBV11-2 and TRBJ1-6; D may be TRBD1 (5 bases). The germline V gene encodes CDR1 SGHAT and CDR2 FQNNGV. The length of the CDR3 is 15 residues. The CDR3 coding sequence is TGTGCCAGAAGCTTAGAGGGGACCCTAAATTCACCCCTCCACTTA. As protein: CARSLEGTLNSPLHL.

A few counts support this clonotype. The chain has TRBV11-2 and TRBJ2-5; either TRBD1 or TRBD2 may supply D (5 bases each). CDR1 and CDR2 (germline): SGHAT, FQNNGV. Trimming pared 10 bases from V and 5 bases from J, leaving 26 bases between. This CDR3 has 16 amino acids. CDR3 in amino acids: CANSRKTGRGSETQYF. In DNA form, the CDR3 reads TGTGCCAACAGTCGTAAAACGGGACGCGGAAGCGAGACCCAGTACTTC.

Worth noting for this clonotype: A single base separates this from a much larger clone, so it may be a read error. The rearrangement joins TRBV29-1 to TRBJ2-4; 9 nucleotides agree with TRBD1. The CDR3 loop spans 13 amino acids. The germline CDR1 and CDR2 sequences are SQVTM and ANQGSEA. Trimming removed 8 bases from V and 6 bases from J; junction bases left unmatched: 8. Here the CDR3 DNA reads TGCAGCCTCCGGGACAGGGTCAGAAACATTCAGTACTTC. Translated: CSLRDRVRNIQYF.

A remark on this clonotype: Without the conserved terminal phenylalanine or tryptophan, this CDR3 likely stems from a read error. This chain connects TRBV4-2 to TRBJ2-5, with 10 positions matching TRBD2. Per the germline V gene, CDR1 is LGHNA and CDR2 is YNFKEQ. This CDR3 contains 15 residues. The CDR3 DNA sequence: TGTGCCGGCAGTCAAGGAAGCGGGAGGGCGGAGACCCAGTACTCC. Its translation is CAGSQGSGRAETQYS.

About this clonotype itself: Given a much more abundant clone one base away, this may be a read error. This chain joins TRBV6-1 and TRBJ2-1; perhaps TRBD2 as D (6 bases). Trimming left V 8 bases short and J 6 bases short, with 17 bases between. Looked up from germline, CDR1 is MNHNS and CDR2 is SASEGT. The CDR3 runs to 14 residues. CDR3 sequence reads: CASLPGEGANEQFF. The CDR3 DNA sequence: TGTGCCAGCCTTCCGGGAGAGGGAGCCAATGAGCAGTTCTTC.

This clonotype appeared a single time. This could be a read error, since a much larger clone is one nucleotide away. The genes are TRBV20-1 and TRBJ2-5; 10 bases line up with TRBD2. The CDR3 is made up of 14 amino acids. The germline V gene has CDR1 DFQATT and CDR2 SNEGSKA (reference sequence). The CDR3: CSTRVTSGLETQYF. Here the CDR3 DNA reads TGCAGTACTAGAGTGACTAGCGGGCTAGAGACCCAGTACTTC.

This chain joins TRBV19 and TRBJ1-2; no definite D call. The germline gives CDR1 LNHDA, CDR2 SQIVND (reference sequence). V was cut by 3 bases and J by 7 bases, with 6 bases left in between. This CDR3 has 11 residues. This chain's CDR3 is CASSIKAGYTF. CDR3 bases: TGTGCCAGTAGTATTAAAGCTGGCTACACCTTC.

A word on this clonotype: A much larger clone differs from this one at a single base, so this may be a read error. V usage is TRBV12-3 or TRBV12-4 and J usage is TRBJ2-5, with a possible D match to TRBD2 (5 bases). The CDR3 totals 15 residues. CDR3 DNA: TGTGCCAGCAGTTTAGCCCAACAACTAGGAGAGATCCAGTACTTC. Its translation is CASSLAQQLGEIQYF.

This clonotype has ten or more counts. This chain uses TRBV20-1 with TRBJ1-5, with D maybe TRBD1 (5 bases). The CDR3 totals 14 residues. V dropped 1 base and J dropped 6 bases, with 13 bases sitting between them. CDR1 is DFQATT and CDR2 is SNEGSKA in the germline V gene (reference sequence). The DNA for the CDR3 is TGCAGTGCTAGAGGGGGGGACGCCGGTCAGCCCCAGCATTTT. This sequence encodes CSARGGDAGQPQHF.

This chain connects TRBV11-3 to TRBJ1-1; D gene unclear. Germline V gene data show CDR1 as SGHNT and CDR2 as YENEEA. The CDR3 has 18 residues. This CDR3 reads CVNGLDGLVGQTNTEAFF. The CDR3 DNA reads TGTGTCAATGGCTTAGATGGACTCGTCGGGCAGACGAACACTGAAGCTTTCTTT.

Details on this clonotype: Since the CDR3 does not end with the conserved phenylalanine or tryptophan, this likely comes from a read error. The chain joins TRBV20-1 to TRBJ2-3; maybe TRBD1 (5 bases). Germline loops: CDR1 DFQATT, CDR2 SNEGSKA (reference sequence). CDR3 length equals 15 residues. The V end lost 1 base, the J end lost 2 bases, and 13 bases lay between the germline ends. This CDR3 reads CSARGAKGNTDTQYL. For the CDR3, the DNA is TGCAGTGCTAGAGGGGCTAAGGGGAACACAGATACGCAGTATTTA.

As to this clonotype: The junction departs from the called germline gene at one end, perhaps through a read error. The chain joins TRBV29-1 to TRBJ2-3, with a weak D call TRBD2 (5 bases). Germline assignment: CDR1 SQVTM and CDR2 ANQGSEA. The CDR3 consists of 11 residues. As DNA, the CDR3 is TGCAGCATTTGGGGAGCAGATACGCAGTGTTTT. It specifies CSIWGADTQCF.

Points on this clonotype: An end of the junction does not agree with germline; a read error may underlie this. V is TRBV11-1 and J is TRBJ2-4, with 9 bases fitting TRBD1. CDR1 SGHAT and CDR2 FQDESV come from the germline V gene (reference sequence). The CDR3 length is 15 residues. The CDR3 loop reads CASRDQGDRVNIQYF. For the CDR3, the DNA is TGTGCCAGCAGGGATCAGGGGGACAGGGTTAACATTCAGTATTTC.

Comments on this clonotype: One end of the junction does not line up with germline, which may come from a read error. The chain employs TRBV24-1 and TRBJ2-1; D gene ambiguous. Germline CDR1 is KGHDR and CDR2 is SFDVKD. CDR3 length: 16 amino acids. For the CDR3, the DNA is TGTGCCACCAATGATCATTCATCCCGTGGGAACAATGAGCAGTTCTTC. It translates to CATNDHSSRGNNEQFF.